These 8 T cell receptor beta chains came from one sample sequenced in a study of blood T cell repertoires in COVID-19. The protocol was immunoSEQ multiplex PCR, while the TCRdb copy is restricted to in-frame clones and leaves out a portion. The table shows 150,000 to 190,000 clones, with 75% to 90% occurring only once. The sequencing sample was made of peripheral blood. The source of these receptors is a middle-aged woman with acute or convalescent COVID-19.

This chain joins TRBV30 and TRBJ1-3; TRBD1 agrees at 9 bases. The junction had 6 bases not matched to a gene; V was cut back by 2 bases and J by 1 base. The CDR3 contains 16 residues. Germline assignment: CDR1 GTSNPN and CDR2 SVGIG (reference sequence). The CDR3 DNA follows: TGTGCCTGGAGTAGAAGACAGGGGGTATCTGGAAACACCATATATTTT. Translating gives CAWSRRQGVSGNTIYF. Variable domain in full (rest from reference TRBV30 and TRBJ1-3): SQTIHQWPATLVQPVGSPLSLECTVEGTSNPNLYWYRQAAGRGLQLLFYSVGIGQISSEVPQNLSASRPQDRQFILSSKKLLLSDSGFYLCAWSRRQGVSGNTIYFGEGSWLTVV.

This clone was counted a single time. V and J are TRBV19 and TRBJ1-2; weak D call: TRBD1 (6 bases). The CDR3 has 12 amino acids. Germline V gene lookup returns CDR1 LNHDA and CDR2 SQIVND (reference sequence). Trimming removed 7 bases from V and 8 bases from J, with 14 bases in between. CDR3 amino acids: CASTDRSFGYTF. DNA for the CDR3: TGTGCCAGTACTGACAGGTCGTTCGGCTACACCTTC.

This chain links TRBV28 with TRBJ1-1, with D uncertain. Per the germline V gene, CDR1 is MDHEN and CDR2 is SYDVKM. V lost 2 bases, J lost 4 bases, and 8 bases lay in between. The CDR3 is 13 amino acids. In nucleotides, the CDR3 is TGTGCCAGCAGTTTAGGACGGGGCACTGAAGCTTTCTTT. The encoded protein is CASSLGRGTEAFF.

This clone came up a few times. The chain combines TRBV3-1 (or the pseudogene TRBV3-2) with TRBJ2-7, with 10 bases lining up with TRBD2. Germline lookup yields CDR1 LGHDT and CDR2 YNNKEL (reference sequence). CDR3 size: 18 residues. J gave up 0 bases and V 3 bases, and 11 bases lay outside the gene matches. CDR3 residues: CASSQLTLASGSSYEQYF. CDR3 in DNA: TGTGCCAGCAGCCAGTTAACGCTCGCTAGCGGGAGCTCCTACGAGCAGTACTTC.

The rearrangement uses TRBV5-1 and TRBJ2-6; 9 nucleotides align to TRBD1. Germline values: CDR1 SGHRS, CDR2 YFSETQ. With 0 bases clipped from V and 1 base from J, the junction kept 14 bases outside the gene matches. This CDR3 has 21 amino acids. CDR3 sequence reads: CASSLVYDRGLTSSGANVLTF. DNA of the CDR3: TGCGCCAGCAGCTTGGTATATGACAGGGGGTTGACGAGTTCTGGGGCCAACGTCCTGACTTTC.

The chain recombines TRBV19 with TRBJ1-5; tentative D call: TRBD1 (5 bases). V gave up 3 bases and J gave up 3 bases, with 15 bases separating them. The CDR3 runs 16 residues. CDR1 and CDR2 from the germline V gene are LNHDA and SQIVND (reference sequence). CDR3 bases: TGTGCCAGTAGTATCCAATCTCAGGGTTACAATCAGCCCCAGCATTTT. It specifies CASSIQSQGYNQPQHF.

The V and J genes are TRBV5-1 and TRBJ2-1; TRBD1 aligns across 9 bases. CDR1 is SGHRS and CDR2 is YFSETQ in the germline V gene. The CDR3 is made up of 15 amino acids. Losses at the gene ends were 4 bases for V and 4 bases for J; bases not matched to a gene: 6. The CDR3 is CASSLTGGPYNEQFF. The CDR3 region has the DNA TGCGCCAGCAGCCTAACAGGGGGCCCATACAATGAGCAGTTCTTC. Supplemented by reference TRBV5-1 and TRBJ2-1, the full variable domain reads KAGVTQTPRYLIKTRGQQVTLSCSPISGHRSVSWYQQTPGQGLQFLFEYFSETQRNKGNFPGRFSGRQFSNSRSEMNVSTLELGDSALYLCASSLTGGPYNEQFFGPGTRLTVL.

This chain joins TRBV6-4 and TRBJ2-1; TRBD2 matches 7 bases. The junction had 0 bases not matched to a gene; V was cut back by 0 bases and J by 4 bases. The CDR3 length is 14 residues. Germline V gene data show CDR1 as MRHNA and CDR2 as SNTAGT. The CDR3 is CASSDSAGYNEQFF. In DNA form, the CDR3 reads TGTGCCAGCAGTGACTCAGCGGGGTACAATGAGCAGTTCTTC.